The entry below gives a single T cell receptor (beta chain) sequence along with its context. This specimen belongs to a study of T cells in Graves' hyperthyroidism and ophthalmopathy. Regions amplified from RNA transcripts were the TCR beta CDR3 regions. TCR CDR3 underwent first-round RT-PCR with the HTBI primer set. Each CDR3 protein is one row after TCRdb ran MiXCR on the multiplex PCR reads. Of some 350,000 distinct CDR3 sequences detected, about 25% appear once; the ten largest clones hold around 67%. This CDR3 comprises 16 residues. V dropped 4 bases and J dropped 5; count of bases not matched to a gene: 11. CDR1 LGHNA and CDR2 YNFKEQ come from the germline V gene.

What was sequenced was blood. This receptor was identified in a man aged 45-65 years with Graves' hyperthyroidism. This chain links TRBV4-2 with TRBJ2-1, with 7 bases aligning to TRBD2. Here the CDR3 reads CASSLHRTSVDNEQFF. Here the CDR3 DNA reads TGTGCCAGCAGCCTCCATCGAACTAGCGTGGACAATGAGCAGTTCTTC.